A selection of T cell receptor beta chains follows, all from one sample in a study of T-cell reconstitution after alpha-beta-depleted transplantation in children. TCRdb reprocessed the PCR reads with MiXCR, giving one entry per CDR3 protein. Of 800,000 to 1,000,000 distinct CDR3 sequences listed, about 29% are singletons. The starting material was PBMCs, mostly from graft donor cells, obtained 360 days after TCRalphabeta/CD19-depleted stem cell transplant. The origin of the receptors is a boy under two years old who had a stem cell transplant for SCID, so the T cells may come from the graft donor. Both conserved end residues are part of each CDR3. D genes are given only for firm matches. Only some rows state a clone size, as once, few, many or a class for expanded clones.

J gene	clone size	D gene	V gene	CDR3 DNA	CDR3 protein
TRBJ2-7	.	TRBD1	TRBV20-1	TGCAGTGCTATCGACAGGGTTCAACCCTACGAGCAGTACTTC	CSAIDRVQPYEQYF
TRBJ2-1	.	.	TRBV5-1	TGCGCCAACAGCTTCGGACAGAGCTCCTACAATGAGCAGTTCTTC	CANSFGQSSYNEQFF
TRBJ2-7	.	TRBD1	TRBV20-1	TGCAGTGCTACACGGGACAGTACCTACGAGCAGTACTTC	CSATRDSTYEQYF
TRBJ1-2	.	.	TRBV5-1	TGCGCCAGCAGACGATTTCCTTATGGCTACACCTTC	CASRRFPYGYTF
TRBJ2-3	few	TRBD2	TRBV11-2	TGTGCCAGCAGCCCGAACCCAAAACTAGCGGGCCGAGGCACAGATACGCAGTATTTT	CASSPNPKLAGRGTDTQYF
TRBJ2-7	.	TRBD2	TRBV5-1	TGCGCCAGCAGCCGTGACGGGAGGAACGAGCAGTACTTC	CASSRDGRNEQYF
TRBJ2-7	.	.	TRBV12-3/TRBV12-4	TGTGCCAGCAGACGGGACCAGGTTTCCTACGAGCAGTACTTC	CASRRDQVSYEQYF
TRBJ2-1	few	TRBD2	TRBV7-2	TGTGCCAGCAGCTTAGGTTCTAGCGGGGGCCACAATGAGCAGTTCTTC	CASSLGSSGGHNEQFF
TRBJ1-4	few	.	TRBV5-6	TGTGCCAGCAGCTTCATGACGGTCCCGGCGGAAAAACTGTTTTTT	CASSFMTVPAEKLFF
TRBJ2-2	few	.	TRBV4-1	TGCGCCAGCCCAGGAGGGTTTGTGTCCGGGGAGCTGTTTTTT	CASPGGFVSGELFF
TRBJ1-1	.	.	TRBV5-1	TGCGCCAGCAGCTTGGGTAGGGAAAAAGCTGGGGCTGAAGCTTTCTTT	CASSLGREKAGAEAFF
TRBJ1-2	few	TRBD1	TRBV20-1	TGCAGTGCTGGAACGGGACAGCATGGCTACACCTTC	CSAGTGQHGYTF
TRBJ2-7	.	.	TRBV5-5	TGTGCCAGCAGCACCCCCCGTGGTTACGAGCAGTACTTC	CASSTPRGYEQYF
TRBJ1-1	.	.	TRBV20-1	TGCAGTGCTGGTACAGGGTTGAGGAACACTGAAGCTTTCTTT	CSAGTGLRNTEAFF
TRBJ2-7	.	.	TRBV11-2	TGTGCCAGCAGCGGTCCGACCCGCTACGAGCAGTACTTC	CASSGPTRYEQYF
TRBJ1-1	.	TRBD1	TRBV10-3	TGTGCCATCAGGGAGGGACAGATGAACACTGAAGCTTTCTTT	CAIREGQMNTEAFF
TRBJ1-1	few	.	TRBV20-1	TGCAGTGCTAGTCAACGGCCGATGAACACTGAAGCTTTCTTT	CSASQRPMNTEAFF
TRBJ2-7	few	.	TRBV9	TGTGCCAGCAGCGTAGGTTTTGGTGAAGGGAGCTACGAGCAGTACTTC	CASSVGFGEGSYEQYF
TRBJ2-7	few	.	TRBV29-1	TGCAGCGTTGGAGGGGGGGACTACGAGCAGTACTTC	CSVGGGDYEQYF
TRBJ2-7	.	.	TRBV5-1	TGCGCCAGCAGCCGACCATCCTGGTGGCTTCGCTCCTACGAGCAGTACTTC	CASSRPSWWLRSYEQYF
TRBJ1-1	few	.	TRBV4-2	TGTGCCAGCAGCCTGATGGGCTACCGGCCAAGCGGGGGCACTGAAGCTTTCTTT	CASSLMGYRPSGGTEAFF
TRBJ2-7	few	TRBD1	TRBV5-5	TGTGCCAGCAGCTTGGAGTGGACAGGGTTCCACGAGCAGTACTTC	CASSLEWTGFHEQYF
TRBJ2-2	.	TRBD1	TRBV5-1	TGCGCCAGCAGCCCCGAGGGACAGCTGAACACCGGGGAGCTGTTTTTT	CASSPEGQLNTGELFF
TRBJ2-7	few	TRBD1	TRBV9	TGTGCCAGCAGCGGGGGACAGGGGGGCCTCCACGAGCAGTACTTC	CASSGGQGGLHEQYF
TRBJ2-5	.	TRBD2	TRBV28	TGTGCCAGCAGTTTTTCGGGACTAGCGGGGGGTGCGGAAGAGACCCAGTACTTC	CASSFSGLAGGAEETQYF
TRBJ1-4	.	.	TRBV6-1	TGTGCCAGCCATCCTATACCCCGAAGGTTTAATGAAAAACTGTTTTTT	CASHPIPRRFNEKLFF
TRBJ2-1	few	.	TRBV20-1	TGCAGTGCTCCGACTAACAATGAGCAGTTCTTC	CSAPTNNEQFF
TRBJ2-2	.	TRBD2	TRBV10-3	TGTGCCATCAGTGGACGACTAGCGGACACCGGGGAGCTGTTTTTT	CAISGRLADTGELFF
TRBJ2-4	.	.	TRBV12-3/TRBV12-4	TGTGCCAGCAGTTTGGGCAGAAGTAAAGCCAAAAACATTCAGTACTTC	CASSLGRSKAKNIQYF
TRBJ2-3	.	TRBD2	TRBV2	TGTGCCAGCAGGGGGTCGAAGGGGAGGGACACGCAGTATTTT	CASRGSKGRDTQYF
TRBJ2-2	.	.	TRBV4-1	TGCGCCAGCAGCCAAGATCTCTTGTCCGGGGAGCTGTTTTTT	CASSQDLLSGELFF
TRBJ2-7	few	TRBD2	TRBV9	TGTGCCAGCAGCGTAGCTCTAGCGGGGGCGAACGAGCAGTACTTC	CASSVALAGANEQYF
TRBJ2-7	few	.	TRBV6-6	TGTGCCAGCAGAACTGACAGACCCTACGAGCAGTACTTC	CASRTDRPYEQYF
TRBJ2-2	.	.	TRBV11-2	TGTGCCAGCACGACAGGGCGAAGGAGGGACACCGGGGAGCTGTTTTTT	CASTTGRRRDTGELFF
TRBJ1-1	.	TRBD1	TRBV4-2	TGTGCCAGCAGCCGGGGACAGGGGGCCCTCACTGAAGCTTTCTTT	CASSRGQGALTEAFF
TRBJ1-4	few	.	TRBV2	TGTGCCAGCCGAGTACGGACGACTGAAAAACTGTTTTTT	CASRVRTTEKLFF
TRBJ2-1	.	TRBD1	TRBV18	TGTGCCAGCTCACGCCCGGGACAGGGGAAGTATAATGAGCAGTTCTTC	CASSRPGQGKYNEQFF